The next 18 T cell receptor beta chains were all read from a single sample in a study of OX40 agonist ivuxolimab in advanced cancers. The table came from immunoSEQ multiplex PCR; TCRdb's copy has only in-frame clones and leaves some out. The repertoire includes approximately 70,000 clones, roughly 84% of them detected once, and 7.9% sits in the top ten. Sequenced here: CD4+ or CD8+ T cells sorted from blood, sampled in a trial of the OX40 agonist ivuxolimab. These receptors all stem from an adult with an advanced solid tumor such as melanoma, head and neck, liver or kidney cancer.

There are a few counts of this clone. Within the sample, other DNA sequences also encode this same CDR3. The chain joins TRBV2 to TRBJ1-1, with 8 bases matching TRBD1. The CDR3 has 13 residues. V gave up 3 bases and J gave up 3 bases; unmatched junction bases: 0. The germline V gene has CDR1 SNHLY and CDR2 FYNNEI. The CDR3 DNA sequence: TGTGCCAGCAGTGAGGACAGGGACACTGAAGCTTTCTTT. Translated, it gives CASSEDRDTEAFF.

The gene calls are TRBV6-5 and TRBJ2-7, with 8 bases that match TRBD2. This CDR3 spans 14 amino acids. Germline V gene sequence: CDR1 MNHEY, CDR2 SVGAGI. V gave up 5 bases and J gave up 2 bases; unmatched junction bases: 5. CDR3 in amino acids: CASSPSGLAYEQYF. The CDR3 DNA is TGTGCCAGCAGTCCTTCGGGACTAGCCTACGAGCAGTACTTC.

The chain employs TRBV29-1 and TRBJ1-2, with 9 nucleotides matching TRBD1. The CDR3 sequence is 16 residues long. Germline trimming cut 6 bases from V and 2 bases from J; bases unmatched to any gene: 13. Germline V gene lookup returns CDR1 SQVTM and CDR2 ANQGSEA. CDR3 sequence (DNA): TGCAGCGTAATCATATGGACGGACAGGGGAAACTATGGCTACACCTTC. It encodes CSVIIWTDRGNYGYTF.

The rearrangement links TRBV19 to TRBJ1-2; D call uncertain. The germline V gene has CDR1 LNHDA and CDR2 SQIVND (reference sequence). The CDR3 totals 15 residues. Deletions cut 1 base from V and 0 bases from J, with 9 bases between. The CDR3 protein is CASSIVRQANYGYTF. CDR3 nucleotides: TGTGCCAGTAGTATAGTACGGCAGGCTAACTATGGCTACACCTTC.

J is TRBJ2-7 and V is TRBV7-2; 9 positions agree with TRBD2. V trimming: 4 bases; J trimming: 11 bases; junction bases outside the gene matches: 9. Germline CDR1 is SGHTA and CDR2 is FQGNSA. This CDR3 has 13 residues. CDR3 DNA: TGTGCCAGCAGCTCCTATGCGGGGGGGCCGGAGTACTTC. It specifies CASSSYAGGPEYF.

A note on this clone: This same CDR3 is encoded by further DNA sequences in the sample. This rearrangement joins TRBV9 to TRBJ2-5; 7 nucleotides line up with TRBD2. The germline V gene encodes CDR1 SGDLS and CDR2 YYNGEE. This CDR3 comprises 12 residues. Trimming removed 5 bases from V and 4 bases from J; junction bases left unmatched: 2. CDR3 sequence reads: CASSGGGETQYF. The CDR3, as DNA: TGTGCCAGCAGTGGCGGGGGAGAGACCCAGTACTTC.

This clone occurred once. The chain uses TRBV6-1 and TRBJ2-1, with D unclear. V lost 5 bases, J lost 0 bases, and 11 bases lay in between. Per the germline V gene, CDR1 is MNHNS and CDR2 is SASEGT. This CDR3 has 15 residues. CDR3: CASSPPRSSYNEQFF. CDR3 nucleotide sequence: TGTGCCAGCAGTCCGCCAAGAAGCTCCTACAATGAGCAGTTCTTC.

The chain combines TRBV7-2 with TRBJ1-6, with 7 bases fitting TRBD1. The CDR3 is 15 amino acids. Germline CDR1 and CDR2: SGHTA and FQGNSA. J gave up 5 bases and V 7 bases, and 8 bases lay outside the gene matches. The CDR3 DNA sequence: TGTGCCAGCACCCGGACAGGTTTGGATAATTCACCCCTCCACTTT. It yields the protein CASTRTGLDNSPLHF.

The chain links TRBV28 to TRBJ1-5; 9 bases fit TRBD1. The CDR3 totals 13 residues. Germline V gene data show CDR1 as MDHEN and CDR2 as SYDVKM. The V and J ends lost 6 bases and 8 bases, in that order; junction bases with no gene match: 5. The CDR3 DNA is TGTGCCAGCAGACAGGGGGCGGTAAAGCCCCAGCATTTT. It yields the protein CASRQGAVKPQHF.

The chain employs TRBV28 and TRBJ2-5; 7 bases align to TRBD2. The end of the DNA is better explained by TRBJ2-7, so the J call may be wrong. CDR3 size: 15 residues. Per germline, CDR1 MDHEN and CDR2 SYDVKM. The CDR3 protein is CATYSNGGSSYEQYF. The CDR3, as DNA: TGTGCCACCTACTCTAATGGCGGGAGCTCCTACGAGCAGTACTTC.

The chain links TRBV19 to TRBJ2-7, with D tentatively TRBD2 (6 bases). Trimming removed 5 bases at V and 2 bases at J, with 19 bases between. This CDR3 comprises 16 residues. Germline CDR1 is LNHDA and CDR2 is SQIVND (reference sequence). CDR3 amino acids: CASSPLDGRGPYEQYF. CDR3 nucleotides: TGTGCCAGTAGTCCCCTGGACGGGAGAGGACCCTACGAGCAGTACTTC.

Concerning this clone: Within the sample, other DNA sequences also encode this same CDR3. The chain combines TRBV7-9 with TRBJ2-1; 8 nucleotides match TRBD2. The CDR3 covers 16 residues. Looked up from germline, CDR1 is SEHNR and CDR2 is FQNEAQ (reference sequence). The V and J ends lost 5 bases and 3 bases, in that order; junction bases with no gene match: 9. CDR3 region: CASSLSLAGSYNEQFF. DNA for the CDR3: TGTGCCAGCAGCCTGTCCTTAGCGGGGAGCTACAATGAGCAGTTCTTC.

This sequence joins TRBV18 and TRBJ1-6; D call uncertain. Trimming shortened V by 1 base and J by 6 bases, and 13 bases separated the two germline ends. The germline V gene has CDR1 KGHSH and CDR2 LQKENI. The CDR3 is made up of 16 amino acids. CDR3 DNA sequence: TGTGCCAGCTCACCACAAAAGGCCCTCTTTAATTCACCCCTCCACTTT. Translated: CASSPQKALFNSPLHF.

The CDR3 spells CASRPGTGPDTQYF. The DNA for the CDR3 is TGCGCCAGCAGACCGGGGACAGGCCCAGATACGCAGTATTTT. V usage is TRBV5-1 and J usage is TRBJ2-3; 8 nucleotides line up with TRBD1. With 5 bases clipped from V and 4 bases from J, the junction kept 6 bases outside the gene matches. Germline V gives CDR1 SGHRS, CDR2 YFSETQ. The CDR3 has 14 residues.

V usage is TRBV27 and J usage is TRBJ1-6; D ambiguous. The CDR3 runs 14 residues. Germline loops: CDR1 MNHEY, CDR2 SMNVEV (reference sequence). Trimming removed 5 bases at V and 7 bases at J, with 12 bases between. In DNA form, the CDR3 reads TGTGCCAGCAGTCTCGACATTGGGAATTCACCCCTCCACTTT. Protein product: CASSLDIGNSPLHF.

This chain joins TRBV15 and TRBJ2-7, with D perhaps TRBD2 (6 bases). Looked up from germline, CDR1 is LNHNV and CDR2 is YYDKDF (reference sequence). The CDR3 consists of 14 residues. Trimming removed 0 bases from V and 6 bases from J, with 12 bases in between. CDR3 amino acids: CATSRDPAGGEQYF. The CDR3 DNA is TGTGCCACCAGCAGAGATCCAGCGGGCGGCGAGCAGTACTTC.

This sequence joins TRBV10-3 and TRBJ2-1; D unclear. In germline, CDR1 is ENHRY, CDR2 SYGVKD. There are 13 residues in the CDR3. V lost 2 bases, J lost 5 bases, and 7 bases lay in between. The CDR3 loop reads CAISEHRDNEQFF. CDR3 nucleotide sequence: TGTGCCATCAGTGAGCATAGGGACAATGAGCAGTTCTTC.

This chain uses TRBV5-4 with TRBJ2-5; TRBD2 aligns across 10 bases. This CDR3 has 18 residues. Unmatched junction bases numbered 11, after V lost 2 bases and J lost 1 base. Germline CDR1 is SGHNT and CDR2 is YYREEE (reference sequence). CDR3 sequence reads: CASSFGIQTSGFQETQYF. CDR3 DNA sequence: TGTGCCAGCAGCTTTGGGATACAGACTAGCGGGTTCCAAGAGACCCAGTACTTC.